The following is a T cell receptor (beta chain) sequence with its context. The data belong to a study of blood T cell repertoires in COVID-19. About the study: Sites across the United States, Italy and Spain contributed samples from acute and convalescent COVID-19. Nucleic acid was either cDNA or gDNA, and it came from T cells, B-cell-depleted T cells, or PBMCs.

Per germline, CDR1 MNHEY and CDR2 SVGAGI. V lost 5 bases, J lost 8 bases, and 10 bases stayed unmatched. The CDR3 covers 14 residues. Original handling: Nucleated cell number was recorded as an estimate derived from reference gene primer amplification. The table came from immunoSEQ multiplex PCR; TCRdb's copy has only in-frame clones and leaves some out. That table gives V, J and clone size, and the DNA gave D and trimming. The sample holds approximately 200,000 clones, 85% seen once. Sequenced: peripheral blood. The clonotype comes from a man in his forties with acute or convalescent COVID-19. The chain carries TRBV6-5 and TRBJ1-1; TRBD1 agrees at 8 bases. The CDR3: CASSRPGTGEEAFF. Written as DNA, the CDR3 is TGTGCCAGCAGTCGACCCGGGACAGGAGAAGAAGCTTTCTTT.